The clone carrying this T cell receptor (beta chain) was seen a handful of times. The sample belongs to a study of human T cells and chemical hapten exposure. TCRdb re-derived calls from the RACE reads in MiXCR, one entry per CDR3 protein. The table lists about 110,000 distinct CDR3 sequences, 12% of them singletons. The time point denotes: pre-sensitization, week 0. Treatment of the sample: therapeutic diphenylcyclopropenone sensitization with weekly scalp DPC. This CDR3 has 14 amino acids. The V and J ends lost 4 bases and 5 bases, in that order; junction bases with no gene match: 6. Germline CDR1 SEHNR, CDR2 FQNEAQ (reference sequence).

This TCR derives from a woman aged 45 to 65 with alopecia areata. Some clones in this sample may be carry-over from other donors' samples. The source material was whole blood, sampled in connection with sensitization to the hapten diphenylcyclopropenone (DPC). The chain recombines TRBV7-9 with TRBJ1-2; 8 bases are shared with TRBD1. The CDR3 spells CASSYRDRFYGYTF. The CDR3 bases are TGTGCCAGCAGCTACCGGGACAGGTTTTATGGCTACACCTTC.